This TCR beta chain was documented in a study of OX40 agonist ivuxolimab in advanced cancers. Study-wide results and caveats: A proportion of nonresponders additionally exhibited low normalized T-cell clonal expansion. The study observed clonal expansion of CD4+ and CD8+ blood T cells by week 6 at 0.1 to 3.0 mg/kg. Antigen specificity was not determined for the expanded peripheral T cells.

Germline CDR1 MGHRA, CDR2 YSYEKL. The CDR3 contains 15 residues. V gave up 0 bases and J gave up 4 bases, with 10 bases separating them. Note on this clone: The antigen is undetermined.

Exclusion of a patient followed from autoimmune disease history or systemic immunosuppression. The data were produced by immunoSEQ multiplex PCR, yet TCRdb's version contains in-frame clones alone and is incomplete. The repertoire has tens of thousands of clones, 90% to 95% of them found once; the top ten carry around 15%. This receptor was obtained from an adult with an advanced solid tumor such as melanoma, head and neck, liver or kidney cancer. Source: CD4+ or CD8+ T cells sorted from blood, taken in a trial of the OX40 agonist ivuxolimab. The chain has TRBV4-1 and TRBJ1-5; D possibly corresponds to TRBD1 (5 bases). This CDR3 reads CASSQEGQENQPQHF. DNA for the CDR3: TGCGCCAGCAGCCAAGAGGGGCAGGAAAATCAGCCCCAGCATTTT.